The 29 T cell receptor beta chains listed next were all sequenced from one sample in a study of cytomegalovirus exposure and HLA in healthy donors. The study ran its PCR with 60 Vbeta and 13 Jbeta primers. Libraries were prepared by immunoSEQ multiplex PCR; TCRdb keeps only in-frame clonotypes and omits some of them. The repertoire holds about 110,000 clones, with roughly 80% as singletons. Sequencing was carried out using PBMCs. Receptor source: a man aged 30-40 years in good health and CMV-seropositive.

The chain joins TRBV6-1 to TRBJ2-1; weak D call: TRBD1 (5 bases). CDR3 size: 16 residues. CDR1 is MNHNS, CDR2 SASEGT, per germline. The V end was cut by 4 bases, the J end by 3 bases, with 16 bases between. DNA of the CDR3: TGTGCCAGCAGTGGAAGCTCCCCCCAGGGCTACAATGAGCAGTTCTTC. It specifies CASSGSSPQGYNEQFF.

V and J are TRBV19 and TRBJ1-2; maybe TRBD1 (6 bases). This CDR3 spans 15 amino acids. Per the germline V gene, CDR1 is LNHDA and CDR2 is SQIVND (reference sequence). Between the trimmed V and J ends, which lost 3 bases and 4 bases, there was a span of 15 bases. CDR3 DNA: TGTGCCAGTAGTATCGGGGCAGGGGCCACCTATGGCTACACCTTC. Amino acids: CASSIGAGATYGYTF.

The rearrangement uses TRBV6-7 and TRBJ2-2; tentatively, D is TRBD1 (6 bases). TRBV6-7 is an open reading frame, and its role is uncertain. This CDR3 contains 22 residues. V lost 0 bases and J lost 3, with 29 bases in between. The CDR3 DNA reads TGTGCCAGCAGTTACTCGATACTCAATCGGGCCCCAGGGGACGTCGACACCGGGGAGCTGTTTTTT. Translated: CASSYSILNRAPGDVDTGELFF.

This chain joins TRBV28 and TRBJ1-1; D may be TRBD1 (5 bases). Trimming removed 5 bases at V and 1 base at J, with 11 bases between. The CDR3 totals 14 residues. The germline V gene has CDR1 MDHEN and CDR2 SYDVKM. The CDR3 region has the DNA TGTGCCAGCAGTATCACCAGGGAGAACACTGAAGCTTTCTTT. It is translated as CASSITRENTEAFF.

This chain uses TRBV4-2 with TRBJ1-1; maybe TRBD1 (6 bases). This CDR3 comprises 13 residues. V lost 5 bases and J lost 4, with 11 bases in between. Germline CDR1 reads LGHNA; CDR2 reads YNFKEQ. In DNA form, the CDR3 reads TGTGCCAGCAGCTTGGCAGGGGCCACTGAAGCTTTCTTT. Protein sequence: CASSLAGATEAFF.

This clone was picked up one time. The CDR3 bases are TGTGCCAGCAGTTCGACAGGGGAAAGCCCTGGGGCCAACGTCCTGACTTTC. This codes for CASSSTGESPGANVLTF. V and J are TRBV27 and TRBJ2-6, with 8 bases matching TRBD1. Germline CDR1 MNHEY, CDR2 SMNVEV (reference sequence). The CDR3 length is 17 residues. J was trimmed by 2 bases and V by 4 bases; bases with no gene match: 7.

The V call is TRBV6-1, the J call TRBJ1-1; D uncertain. CDR1 MNHNS and CDR2 SASEGT come from the germline V gene. The CDR3 totals 14 residues. Trimming removed 2 bases at V and 0 bases at J, with 7 bases between. In DNA, the CDR3 is TGTGCCAGCAGTGAATCCGGGGTGAACACTGAAGCTTTCTTT. Translated: CASSESGVNTEAFF.

This clone appeared a single time. The chain is built from TRBV6-5 and TRBJ1-4; TRBD1 aligns across 7 bases. The J segment lost 5 bases and the V segment lost 6 bases, leaving 6 bases of the junction unmatched. The CDR3 runs 14 residues. Germline V lookup: CDR1 MNHEY, CDR2 SVGAGI. The CDR3 reads CASRRGQQNEKLFF. CDR3 in DNA: TGTGCCAGCAGGCGGGGACAGCAGAATGAAAAACTGTTTTTT.

V is TRBV5-1 and J is TRBJ2-1; 7 bases map to TRBD1. The CDR3 loop spans 15 amino acids. Germline values: CDR1 SGHRS, CDR2 YFSETQ. The ends lost 0 bases at V and 2 bases at J; junction bases unmatched: 2. DNA of the CDR3: TGCGCCAGCAGCTTGGTAGGGGGCCCCTACAATGAGCAGTTCTTC. As protein: CASSLVGGPYNEQFF.

The rearrangement uses TRBV29-1 and TRBJ1-1; 8 nucleotides align to TRBD1. CDR1 and CDR2 (germline): SQVTM, ANQGSEA. V trimming: 4 bases; J trimming: 2 bases; junction bases outside the gene matches: 3. This CDR3 region has 13 residues. The CDR3: CSVAGQANTEAFF. The CDR3 DNA reads TGCAGCGTTGCGGGACAGGCTAACACTGAAGCTTTCTTT.

CDR3 amino acids: CASSLPFSGNTIYF. The CDR3 DNA sequence: TGTGCCAGCAGCCTACCCTTCTCTGGAAACACCATATATTTT. The chain combines TRBV28 with TRBJ1-3; unclear D gene. The CDR3 runs to 14 residues. The V and J ends lost 6 bases and 0 bases respectively, with 9 bases between them. The V gene's germline CDR1 is MDHEN and CDR2 SYDVKM.

The chain is built from TRBV7-9 and TRBJ1-6; 9 nucleotides line up with TRBD1. With V trimmed by 5 bases and J by 10 bases, 9 bases remained unmatched. Germline loops: CDR1 SEHNR, CDR2 FQNEAQ (reference sequence). The CDR3 has 15 residues. CDR3 DNA: TGTGCCAGCAGCGGGGCGTGGGACAGGGACTCACCCCTCCACTTT. It is translated as CASSGAWDRDSPLHF.

This chain connects TRBV7-2 to TRBJ2-3, with 8 bases that match TRBD2. Germline V gene lookup returns CDR1 SGHTA and CDR2 FQGNSA. This CDR3 is built from 16 residues. Trimming took 5 bases from V and 3 from J; bases not matched to a gene: 10. The CDR3 DNA reads TGTGCCAGCAGCCAATACCTGACTAGCGAGACAGATACGCAGTATTTT. It yields the protein CASSQYLTSETDTQYF.

Only one count was recorded for this clone. This sequence joins TRBV6-1 and TRBJ1-2; 9 bases are a match to TRBD1. The CDR3 contains 15 residues. Trimming took 0 bases from V and 3 from J; bases not matched to a gene: 2. Per germline, CDR1 MNHNS and CDR2 SASEGT. CDR3 sequence: CASSEAGQGYYGYTF. The CDR3, as DNA: TGTGCCAGCAGTGAAGCGGGACAGGGATACTATGGCTACACCTTC.

V and J are TRBV28 and TRBJ2-7; D is unclear. Germline V gene data show CDR1 as MDHEN and CDR2 as SYDVKM. This CDR3 has 12 amino acids. V was pared by 5 bases and J by 4 bases, with 9 bases between. The CDR3 reads CASSLAQYEQYF. The DNA of the CDR3 is TGTGCCAGCAGTCTGGCCCAATACGAGCAGTACTTC.

The chain joins TRBV13 to TRBJ1-3; TRBD1 agrees at 9 bases. The V gene's germline CDR1 is PRHDT and CDR2 FYEKMQ (reference sequence). V shed 5 bases and J 0 bases; nucleotides not matched to a gene: 5. The CDR3 length is 16 residues. CDR3 coding DNA: TGTGCCAGCAGCCCACAGGGGGCACTCTCTGGAAACACCATATATTTT. Translating gives CASSPQGALSGNTIYF.

The rearrangement links TRBV10-1 to TRBJ2-1, with 9 bases lining up with TRBD2. The length of the CDR3 is 13 residues. V lost 7 bases to trimming and J lost 7 bases; unmatched junction nucleotides: 5. Germline assignment: CDR1 WNHNN and CDR2 SYGVQD (reference sequence). DNA of the CDR3: TGCGCCAGCACAGCGGGGGGAGGAAATGAGCAGTTCTTC. Translation gives CASTAGGGNEQFF.

This clone is medium-sized. This sequence joins TRBV27 and TRBJ1-1; D uncertain. CDR1 and CDR2 from the germline V gene are MNHEY and SMNVEV (reference sequence). The CDR3 is made up of 16 amino acids. V lost 7 bases, J lost 0 bases, and 18 bases lay in between. In DNA form, the CDR3 reads TGTGCCAGCATGCTCTTCAGAGGGATCATGAACACTGAAGCTTTCTTT. Amino acid sequence: CASMLFRGIMNTEAFF.

The chain uses TRBV27 and TRBJ2-1; 10 bases match TRBD2. The V gene's germline CDR1 is MNHEY and CDR2 SMNVEV (reference sequence). V lost 5 bases, J lost 2 bases, and 6 bases stayed unmatched. This CDR3 has 16 residues. This chain's CDR3 is CASSPLSGRAYNEQFF. CDR3 sequence (DNA): TGTGCCAGCAGTCCTTTGAGCGGGAGGGCCTACAATGAGCAGTTCTTC.

The chain links TRBV5-4 to TRBJ2-1, with 13 bases that match TRBD2. Looked up from germline, CDR1 is SGHNT and CDR2 is YYREEE (reference sequence). The length of the CDR3 is 16 residues. J gave up 6 bases and V 4 bases, and 7 bases lay outside the gene matches. CDR3 in amino acids: CASSLKGTSGVNEQFF. Here the CDR3 DNA reads TGTGCCAGCAGCCTAAAAGGGACTAGCGGGGTCAATGAGCAGTTCTTC. The entire variable domain, with the rest obtained from reference TRBV5-4 and TRBJ2-1, is as follows: ETGVTQSPTHLIKTRGQQVTLRCSSQSGHNTVSWYQQALGQGPQFIFQYYREEENGRGNFPPRFSGLQFPNYSSELNVNALELDDSALYLCASSLKGTSGVNEQFFGPGTRLTVL.

The V gene is TRBV6-1, the J gene TRBJ1-4; 7 bases agree with TRBD1. This CDR3 region has 13 residues. After removal of 7 bases from V and 3 bases from J, the junction contained 2 bases not matched to a gene. Germline CDR1 MNHNS, CDR2 SASEGT. This CDR3 is CASTGQSNEKLFF. CDR3 sequence (DNA): TGTGCCAGCACGGGACAGTCTAATGAAAAACTGTTTTTT.

About this clone: Other DNA sequences in the same sample also yield this CDR3. The chain combines TRBV23-1 with TRBJ1-1; D call uncertain. TRBV23-1 is reported as an ORF; its role is uncertain. The CDR3 is 14 residues long. The V end lost 8 bases, the J end lost 2 bases, and 15 bases lay between the germline ends. As DNA, the CDR3 is TGCGCCAGCTACCCCAGGCTCAGAAACACTGAAGCTTTCTTT. Encoded protein: CASYPRLRNTEAFF.

The gene calls are TRBV5-1 and TRBJ1-2; TRBD1 agrees at 7 bases. Trimming removed 0 bases from V and 0 bases from J; junction bases left unmatched: 8. The CDR3 loop spans 17 amino acids. Germline CDR1 and CDR2: SGHRS and YFSETQ. CDR3 sequence: CASSLARQGPANYGYTF. CDR3 in DNA: TGCGCCAGCAGCTTGGCCAGACAGGGCCCAGCTAACTATGGCTACACCTTC.

V usage is TRBV2 and J usage is TRBJ1-2; weak D call: TRBD1 (5 bases). The CDR3 is made up of 15 amino acids. Trimming stripped 7 bases from V and 2 bases from J, with 17 bases between. Per germline, CDR1 SNHLY and CDR2 FYNNEI. In DNA, the CDR3 is TGTGCCAGCAAGGCCGCGTGGGCAGGGAACTATGGCTACACCTTC. Its protein is CASKAAWAGNYGYTF. The full variable domain, rest sourced from reference TRBV2 and TRBJ1-2, is EPEVTQTPSHQVTQMGQEVILRCVPISNHLYFYWYRQILGQKVEFLVSFYNNEISEKSEIFDDQFSVERPDGSNFTLKIRSTKLEDSAMYFCASKAAWAGNYGYTFGSGTRLTVV.

A note on this clone: Distinct nucleotide sequences in the sample also encode this CDR3. V usage is TRBV18 and J usage is TRBJ1-6, with D hard to call. The CDR3 is 15 residues long. V lost 1 base and J 7 bases, leaving 11 bases between the germline ends. Germline V CDR1 and CDR2: KGHSH, LQKENI. DNA of the CDR3: TGTGCCAGCTCACCACAGCCTCACTACAATTCACCCCTCCACTTT. It specifies CASSPQPHYNSPLHF.

CDR3 bases: TGTGCCAGTAGTATCGGGAACACTGAAGCTTTCTTT. Its translation: CASSIGNTEAFF. The chain uses TRBV19 and TRBJ1-1; D unresolved. The CDR3 sequence is 12 residues long. The V gene's germline CDR1 is LNHDA and CDR2 SQIVND (reference sequence). Trimming took off 3 bases at V and 1 base at J, with 3 bases between the two ends.

The DNA of the CDR3 is TGCAGCGTTGTAGCAACCCACTACGAGCAGTACGTC. Protein sequence: CSVVATHYEQYV. This rearrangement joins TRBV29-1 to TRBJ2-7; no firm D call. Germline lookup yields CDR1 SQVTM and CDR2 ANQGSEA. CDR3 size: 12 residues. Trimming left V 4 bases short and J 3 bases short, with 10 bases between.

This clone was seen only a few times. The chain joins TRBV25-1 to TRBJ1-2; D not certain. Germline V CDR1 and CDR2: MGHDK, SYGVNS. The V and J ends lost 4 bases and 4 bases respectively, with 13 bases between them. This CDR3 comprises 14 residues. The CDR3 spells CASSALGSGYGYTF. CDR3 DNA sequence: TGTGCCAGCAGTGCCCTAGGGAGTGGCTATGGCTACACCTTC.

The gene calls are TRBV28 and TRBJ1-1, with 7 bases that match TRBD1. Germline CDR1 reads MDHEN; CDR2 reads SYDVKM. The ends lost 4 bases at V and 5 bases at J; junction bases unmatched: 10. There are 15 residues in the CDR3. CDR3 coding DNA: TGTGCCAGCAGTTCGATCGACAGGGCGTGGACTGAAGCTTTCTTT. This gives the protein CASSSIDRAWTEAFF.